This entry describes one TCR beta chain. Its cognate antigen is unknown. The sample belongs to a study of CD8+ T cells in alopecia areata. The study's findings and limits: Against the mouse data, patients shared TCRs less clearly, possibly for HLA reasons.

Following RNA extraction, reverse transcription yielded cDNA that acted as the sequencing template. Sequencing was performed with immunoSEQ multiplex PCR; in TCRdb, only in-frame clones are kept and a portion is missing. The table records around 100,000 clones, approximately 60% of them present only once. The sequence was collected from a human donor in good health. The sample taken for sequencing was CD4+ T cells sorted from blood.

The CDR3 DNA reads as TGTGCCAGCAGCCAAGGACAGGGAAATGAAAAACTGTTTTTT. Encoded protein: CASSQGQGNEKLFF. The rearrangement joins TRBV7-6 to TRBJ1-4; 8 bases align to TRBD1. There are 14 residues in the CDR3. V shed 5 bases and J 5 bases; nucleotides not matched to a gene: 4. The germline gives CDR1 SGHVS, CDR2 FNYEAQ. Filled out from reference TRBV7-6 and TRBJ1-4, the complete variable domain reads GAGVSQSPRYKVTKRGQDVALRCDPISGHVSLYWYRQALGQGPEFLTYFNYEAQQDKSGLPNDRFSAERPEGSISTLTIQRTEQRDSAMYRCASSQGQGNEKLFFGSGTQLSVL.